Below, one T cell receptor beta chain is given with its context. This record comes from a study of blood T cell repertoires in COVID-19. For the study at large: In each case, the material was cDNA or gDNA derived from T cells, B-cell-depleted T cells, or PBMCs.

Germline V CDR1 and CDR2: MNHEY, SVGAGI. The CDR3 extends over 15 amino acids. Trimming took 0 bases from V and 2 from J, leaving 8 bases between them. Using immunoSEQ multiplex PCR, the repertoire was profiled, and TCRdb retains in-frame clones only, with some absent. The sample lists 150,000 to 170,000 clones, approximately 83% seen once, with roughly 29% in the top ten. This clonotype originated in a woman between 55 and 75 years old with acute or convalescent COVID-19. The rearrangement joins TRBV6-5 to TRBJ2-4, with D possibly TRBD2 on 6 matching bases. Sequencing was carried out using peripheral blood. CDR3 DNA: TGTGCCAGCAGTTACTCCGGGGGAACCAAAAACATTCAGTACTTC. This gives the protein CASSYSGGTKNIQYF.